The rows below give T cell receptor beta chains drawn from one sample of a study of T cells in tuberculosis. TCRdb keeps only in-frame clones here, not all; method: immunoSEQ multiplex PCR. This sample carries 50,000 or so clones, approximately 86% of them seen once, and the ten largest clones take 21%. The specimen sequenced was CD1b-GMM tetramer-negative cells sorted from PBMCs. The receptors derive from an adult woman with latent tuberculosis. The CDR3 runs from the conserved cysteine through the conserved F or W. Each record gives: clone size, D gene, V gene, J gene, CDR3 DNA, CDR3 protein. D genes are given only for firm matches. Clone size is stated in some rows and not others, as once, few, many or a class when expanded.

size: NA; D: TRBD1; V: TRBV2; J: TRBJ2-7; DNA: TGTGCCAGCAGTGAAGATGACAGGGCAACGTACTTC; CDR3: CASSEDDRATYF
size: NA; D: NA; V: TRBV4-2; J: TRBJ2-6; DNA: TGTGCCAGCAGCCAAGATGGGCTCTCTGGGGCCAACGTCCTGACTTTC; CDR3: CASSQDGLSGANVLTF
size: NA; D: TRBD2; V: TRBV13; J: TRBJ2-2; DNA: TGTGCCAGCAGCGCCCAGCGGGAGGGCGGAATCGGGGAGCTGTTTTTT; CDR3: CASSAQREGGIGELFF
size: NA; D: NA; V: TRBV6-6; J: TRBJ1-5; DNA: TGTGCCAGCAGTCAAAATGGCAATCAGCCCCAGCATTTT; CDR3: CASSQNGNQPQHF
size: NA; D: TRBD1; V: TRBV6-5; J: TRBJ1-3; DNA: TGTGCCAGCAGTTACCATTCCAGGGGGAAGGGAAACACCATATATTTT; CDR3: CASSYHSRGKGNTIYF
size: NA; D: NA; V: TRBV10-3; J: TRBJ2-7; DNA: TGTGCCATCAGTAAATTCAGGGATCACGAGCAGTACTTC; CDR3: CAISKFRDHEQYF
size: NA; D: NA; V: TRBV7-9; J: TRBJ1-1; DNA: TGTGCCAGCAGCCGTATCGGGGTGAACACTGAAGCTTTCTTT; CDR3: CASSRIGVNTEAFF
size: NA; D: NA; V: TRBV7-2; J: TRBJ1-5; DNA: TGTGCCAGCAGCTTAGAGGCGGGGCTTAGGAGCAATCAGCCCCAGCATTTT; CDR3: CASSLEAGLRSNQPQHF
size: NA; D: TRBD2; V: TRBV7-9; J: TRBJ2-2; DNA: TGTGCCAGCAGCTTAGGACTAGCGGTTAACACCGGGGAGCTGTTTTTT; CDR3: CASSLGLAVNTGELFF
size: NA; D: NA; V: TRBV4-3; J: TRBJ1-5; DNA: TGCGCCAGCAGCCAAGGTAGATGGCAGGGAAATCAGCCCCAGCATTTT; CDR3: CASSQGRWQGNQPQHF
size: few; D: TRBD2; V: TRBV7-9; J: TRBJ2-3; DNA: TGTGCCAGCAGCTTACTAGCGGGAGGGAGCACAGATACGCAGTATTTT; CDR3: CASSLLAGGSTDTQYF
size: NA; D: NA; V: TRBV7-9; J: TRBJ1-1; DNA: TGTGCCAGCAGTCTCACTGAAGCTTTCTTT; CDR3: CASSLTEAFF
size: NA; D: TRBD1; V: TRBV7-2; J: TRBJ2-5; DNA: TGTGCCAGCAGCTTAGACAGGGGCGAGACCCAGTACTTC; CDR3: CASSLDRGETQYF
size: NA; D: TRBD1; V: TRBV7-9; J: TRBJ1-3; DNA: TGTGCCAGCAGCGCAAGCCCGGGACAGGTTTACGGAAACACCATATATTTT; CDR3: CASSASPGQVYGNTIYF
size: NA; D: TRBD2; V: TRBV27; J: TRBJ2-1; DNA: TGTGCCAGCGGAAGAGCGGGGGGCTCCTACAATGAGCAGTTCTTC; CDR3: CASGRAGGSYNEQFF
size: NA; D: NA; V: TRBV7-9; J: TRBJ2-1; DNA: TGTGCCAGCAGCTTACCGACAGTCTACTACAATGAGCAGTTCTTC; CDR3: CASSLPTVYYNEQFF
size: NA; D: NA; V: TRBV9; J: TRBJ1-2; DNA: TGTGCCAGCAGCGGGGACTCCTATGGCTACACCTTC; CDR3: CASSGDSYGYTF
size: NA; D: TRBD2; V: TRBV4-3; J: TRBJ2-3; DNA: TGCGCCAGCAGCTCGACTAGCGGGAGTATGGATACGCAGTATTTT; CDR3: CASSSTSGSMDTQYF
size: NA; D: NA; V: TRBV28; J: TRBJ1-3; DNA: TGTGCCAGCAAGACAGGAGGCTCTGGAAACACCATATATTTT; CDR3: CASKTGGSGNTIYF
size: NA; D: NA; V: TRBV5-6; J: TRBJ2-3; DNA: TGTGCCAGCAGCCAGGGATCCCACACAGATACGCAGTATTTT; CDR3: CASSQGSHTDTQYF
size: NA; D: NA; V: TRBV5-4; J: TRBJ2-5; DNA: TGTGCCAGCAGCCTACCCTTTGAGACCCAGTACTTC; CDR3: CASSLPFETQYF
size: NA; D: TRBD2; V: TRBV7-9; J: TRBJ2-7; DNA: TGTGCCAGCAGCTTTAGCGGGGACACCTACGAGCAGTACTTC; CDR3: CASSFSGDTYEQYF
size: NA; D: TRBD2; V: TRBV7-9; J: TRBJ2-2; DNA: TGTGCCAGCAGCGCTTTTTACGGGGGGACCGGGGAGCTGTTTTTT; CDR3: CASSAFYGGTGELFF
size: NA; D: TRBD1; V: TRBV29-1; J: TRBJ2-7; DNA: TGCAGCGTTAATGACAGGGGGCCATCCTACGAGCAGTACTTC; CDR3: CSVNDRGPSYEQYF
size: NA; D: TRBD2; V: TRBV9; J: TRBJ2-5; DNA: TGTGCCAGCAGCGTAGCGGGAGGCAAAGAGACCCAGTACTTC; CDR3: CASSVAGGKETQYF
size: NA; D: NA; V: TRBV9; J: TRBJ2-7; DNA: TGTGCCAGCAGCGTAGATACCAGCTTGGGGGGCGAGCAGTACTTC; CDR3: CASSVDTSLGGEQYF
size: NA; D: TRBD1; V: TRBV15; J: TRBJ2-1; DNA: TGTGCCACCAGCAGAGATTTGATCCACGGACAGGGCTCCGATGAGCAGTTCTTC; CDR3: CATSRDLIHGQGSDEQFF
size: NA; D: NA; V: TRBV29-1; J: TRBJ1-2; DNA: TGCAGCGTTGAAGATCAGGGGAATGGCTACACCTTC; CDR3: CSVEDQGNGYTF
size: NA; D: TRBD1; V: TRBV6-5; J: TRBJ2-1; DNA: TGTGCCAGCAGTCCTTGGACAGGGTACAATGAGCAGTTCTTC; CDR3: CASSPWTGYNEQFF
size: few; D: TRBD1; V: TRBV4-2; J: TRBJ1-1; DNA: TGTGCCAGCAGCCAAGATCAGGGGGCGGACACTGAAGCTTTCTTT; CDR3: CASSQDQGADTEAFF